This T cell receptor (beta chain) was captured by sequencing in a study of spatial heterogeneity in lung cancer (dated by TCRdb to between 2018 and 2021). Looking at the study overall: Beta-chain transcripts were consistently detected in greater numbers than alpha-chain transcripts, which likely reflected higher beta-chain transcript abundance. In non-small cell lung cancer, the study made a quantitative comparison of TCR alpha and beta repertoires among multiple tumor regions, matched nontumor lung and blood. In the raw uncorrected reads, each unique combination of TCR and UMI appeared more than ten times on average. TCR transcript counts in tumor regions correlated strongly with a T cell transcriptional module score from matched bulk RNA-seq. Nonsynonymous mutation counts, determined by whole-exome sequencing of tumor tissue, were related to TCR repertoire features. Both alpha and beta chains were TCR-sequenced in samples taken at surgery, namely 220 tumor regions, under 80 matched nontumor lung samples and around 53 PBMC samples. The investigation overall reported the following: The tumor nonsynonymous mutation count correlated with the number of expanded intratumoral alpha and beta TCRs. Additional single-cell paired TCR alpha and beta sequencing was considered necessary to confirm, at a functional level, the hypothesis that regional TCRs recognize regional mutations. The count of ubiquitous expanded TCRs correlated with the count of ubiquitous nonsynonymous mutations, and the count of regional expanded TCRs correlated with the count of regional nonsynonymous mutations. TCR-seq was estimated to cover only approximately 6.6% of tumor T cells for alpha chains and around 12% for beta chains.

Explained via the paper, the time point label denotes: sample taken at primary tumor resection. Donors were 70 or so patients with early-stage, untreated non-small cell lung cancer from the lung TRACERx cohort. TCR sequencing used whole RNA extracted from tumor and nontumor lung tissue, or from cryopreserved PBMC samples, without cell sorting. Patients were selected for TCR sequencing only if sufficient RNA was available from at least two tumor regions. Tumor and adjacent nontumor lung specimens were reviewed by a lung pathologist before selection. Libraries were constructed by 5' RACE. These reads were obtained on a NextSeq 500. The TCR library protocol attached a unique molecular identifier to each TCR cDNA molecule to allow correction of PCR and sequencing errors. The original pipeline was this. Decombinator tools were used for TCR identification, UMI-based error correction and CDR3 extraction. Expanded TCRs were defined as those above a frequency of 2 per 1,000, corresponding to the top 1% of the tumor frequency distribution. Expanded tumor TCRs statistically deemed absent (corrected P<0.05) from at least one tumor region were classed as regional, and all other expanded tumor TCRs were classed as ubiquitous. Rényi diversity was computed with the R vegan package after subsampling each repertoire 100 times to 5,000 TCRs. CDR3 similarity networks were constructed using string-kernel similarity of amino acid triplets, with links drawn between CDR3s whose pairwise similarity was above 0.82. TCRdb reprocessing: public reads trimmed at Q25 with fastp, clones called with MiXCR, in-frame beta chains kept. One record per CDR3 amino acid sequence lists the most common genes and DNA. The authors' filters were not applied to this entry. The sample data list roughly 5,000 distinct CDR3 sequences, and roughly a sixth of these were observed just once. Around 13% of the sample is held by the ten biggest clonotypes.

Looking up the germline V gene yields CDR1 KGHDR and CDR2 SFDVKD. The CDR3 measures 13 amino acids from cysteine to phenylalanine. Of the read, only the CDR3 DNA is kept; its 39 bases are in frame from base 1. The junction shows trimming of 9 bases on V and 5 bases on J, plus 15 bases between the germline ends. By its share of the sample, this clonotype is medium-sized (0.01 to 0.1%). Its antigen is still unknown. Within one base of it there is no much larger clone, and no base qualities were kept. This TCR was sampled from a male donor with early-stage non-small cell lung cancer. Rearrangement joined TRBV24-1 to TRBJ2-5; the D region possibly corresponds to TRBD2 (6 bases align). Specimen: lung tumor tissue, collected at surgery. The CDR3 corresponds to CATGQAGTETQYF. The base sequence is TGTGCCACCGGCCAGGCGGGGACGGAGACCCAGTACTTC.